The 12 T cell receptor beta chains presented below share a single source sample, sequenced in a study of OX40 agonist ivuxolimab in advanced cancers. Sequencing used immunoSEQ multiplex PCR; TCRdb keeps in-frame clones, though not all of them. The sample consists of 98,000 or so clones, 70% to 90% of them appearing once. The source material was CD4+ or CD8+ T cells sorted from blood, sampled in a trial of the OX40 agonist ivuxolimab. Receptors originate from an adult with an advanced solid tumor such as melanoma, head and neck, liver or kidney cancer.

This clone showed up just a few times. The chain carries TRBV30 and TRBJ1-3, with TRBD1 matching 8 bases. In germline, CDR1 is GTSNPN, CDR2 SVGIG (reference sequence). J gave up 4 bases and V 4 bases, and 3 bases lay outside the gene matches. This CDR3 contains 13 residues. CDR3 sequence (DNA): TGTGCCTGGAACAGGGGGACAGGAAACACCATATATTTT. Amino acid sequence: CAWNRGTGNTIYF.

J is TRBJ2-3 and V is TRBV30, with 7 bases fitting TRBD1. Germline values: CDR1 GTSNPN, CDR2 SVGIG (reference sequence). The J segment lost 4 bases and the V segment lost 7 bases, leaving 8 bases of the junction unmatched. This CDR3 comprises 13 residues. The CDR3 protein is CASARGRADTQYF. The CDR3 nucleotides are TGTGCCTCTGCTAGGGGGCGCGCAGATACGCAGTATTTT.

V gene TRBV2 combines with J gene TRBJ1-6; D not resolved. Germline CDR1 SNHLY, CDR2 FYNNEI. V lost 6 bases to trimming and J lost 0 bases, with 9 bases between them. This CDR3 comprises 15 residues. The CDR3 region is CASSDQSSYNSPLHF. For the CDR3, the DNA is TGTGCCAGCAGCGACCAGAGCTCCTATAATTCACCCCTCCACTTT.

V is TRBV6-5 and J is TRBJ2-7, with 8 bases that match TRBD2. V was pared by 7 bases and J by 2 bases, with 7 bases of the junction left unmatched. The germline V gene encodes CDR1 MNHEY and CDR2 SVGAGI. The CDR3 length is 14 residues. In DNA form, the CDR3 reads TGTGCCAGCAAAACTAGCGGAGTCCCCTACGAGCAGTACGTC. Translation gives CASKTSGVPYEQYV.

The J gene is TRBJ1-1, the V gene TRBV5-1; 7 bases agree with TRBD1. The CDR3 runs 15 residues. The J segment lost 2 bases and the V segment lost 1 base, leaving 5 bases of the junction unmatched. CDR1 SGHRS and CDR2 YFSETQ come from the germline V gene. The CDR3 sequence: CASSLRDRSNTEAFF. The CDR3 nucleotides read TGCGCCAGCAGCTTGAGGGACAGATCAAACACTGAAGCTTTCTTT.

This chain connects TRBV6-6 to TRBJ2-7; D gene unclear. The CDR3 totals 13 residues. Germline-derived CDR1 and CDR2 are MNHNY and SVGAGI (reference sequence). Between the trimmed V and J ends, which lost 6 bases and 2 bases, there was a span of 11 bases. The CDR3 here is CASRPQATYEQYV. CDR3 in DNA: TGTGCCAGCAGGCCTCAGGCCACCTACGAGCAGTACGTC.

This chain links TRBV6-5 with TRBJ2-5; maybe TRBD2 (6 bases). Germline-derived CDR1 and CDR2 are MNHEY and SVGAGI. Trimming removed 4 bases at V and 2 bases at J, with 14 bases between. This CDR3 contains 15 residues. Here the CDR3 reads CASSFVGAGQETQYF. The CDR3 coding sequence is TGTGCCAGCAGTTTCGTCGGGGCGGGGCAAGAGACCCAGTACTTC.

This chain uses TRBV5-3 with TRBJ2-2; 8 nucleotides align to TRBD2. Being an ORF, TRBV5-3 has a function that is uncertain. The CDR3 runs 18 residues. V trimming: 4 bases; J trimming: 4 bases; junction bases outside the gene matches: 15. CDR3 in amino acids: CARSPGDGRVLGTGELFF. The CDR3 nucleotides are TGTGCCAGAAGCCCCGGGGACGGGAGGGTTCTGGGCACCGGGGAGCTGTTTTTT.

CDR3 protein: CASSQDPTGASHRPQHF. The CDR3 nucleotides are TGCGCCAGCAGCCAAGATCCGACTGGCGCCTCTCATCGACCCCAGCATTTT. The chain carries TRBV4-1 and TRBJ1-5, with unresolved D. This CDR3 region has 17 residues. The germline V and J ends were trimmed by 0 bases and 10 bases, with 22 bases remaining between them. Germline CDR1 and CDR2: MGHRA and YSYEKL.

The genes are TRBV28 and TRBJ1-1; D remains ambiguous. This CDR3 has 12 amino acids. Germline V gene sequence: CDR1 MDHEN, CDR2 SYDVKM. Trimming took off 8 bases at V and 6 bases at J, with 13 bases between the two ends. CDR3 nucleotides: TGTGCCAGCTCCCCTCCGCAGCCTGAAGCTTTCTTT. Translation: CASSPPQPEAFF.

Details on this clone: The same CDR3 also results from other DNA sequences found in this sample. V is TRBV6-1 and J is TRBJ2-5; no reliable D call. The CDR3 spans 14 residues. The ends were cut back, 2 bases at V and 2 bases at J, with 9 bases in the middle. CDR1 and CDR2 (germline): MNHNS, SASEGT. The CDR3 region has the DNA TGTGCCAGCAGTGAACTCTATTCTCAAGAGACCCAGTACTTC. It codes for CASSELYSQETQYF.

This chain connects TRBV7-2 to TRBJ1-3; no definite D call. Trimming left V 5 bases short and J 7 bases short, with 9 bases between. Germline loops: CDR1 SGHTA, CDR2 FQGNSA. This CDR3 region has 12 residues. Written as DNA, the CDR3 is TGTGCCAGCAGCGACCCCGGGAACACCATATATTTT. Encoded protein: CASSDPGNTIYF.